The 3 T cell receptor beta chains below come from one sample, sequenced in a study of T cell changes during pregnancy in multiple sclerosis. Sequenced by immunoSEQ multiplex PCR; TCRdb stores in-frame clones only, minus some. There are 45,000 to 55,000 clones in the sample; around 90% occur only once, and around 1.9% lies in the top ten. Here the sequenced sample was peripheral blood, taken in the first trimester of pregnancy. The source is a female donor with multiple sclerosis, enrolled in a pregnancy study.

The chain joins TRBV5-4 to TRBJ1-1, with 9 nucleotides matching TRBD1. Germline V gene data show CDR1 as SGHNT and CDR2 as YYREEE (reference sequence). Trimming took 4 bases from V and 7 from J; bases not matched to a gene: 8. The CDR3 is 14 amino acids. Here the CDR3 reads CASSDRDRAHEAFF. The CDR3 region has the DNA TGTGCCAGCAGCGACCGGGACAGGGCCCATGAAGCTTTCTTT.

J is TRBJ2-5 and V is TRBV6-1; unclear D gene. Near its end, the DNA agrees better with TRBJ2-7, so the J call may be wrong. This CDR3 is built from 17 residues. Germline V gene lookup returns CDR1 MNHNS and CDR2 SASEGT. The CDR3 sequence: CASSASDSSQDSYEQYF. The CDR3 DNA follows: TGTGCCAGCAGTGCCTCCGACTCTTCCCAGGACTCCTACGAGCAGTACTTC.

This sequence joins TRBV9 and TRBJ1-2, with a tentative D call TRBD1 (5 bases). The CDR3 length is 15 residues. Per the germline V gene, CDR1 is SGDLS and CDR2 is YYNGEE. Between the trimmed V and J ends, which lost 4 bases and 8 bases, there was a span of 21 bases. As DNA, the CDR3 is TGTGCCAGCAGCCTCGATTTAGGCAGGGCCCCAGGCTACACCTTC. Protein: CASSLDLGRAPGYTF. Variable domain in full (rest from reference TRBV9 and TRBJ1-2): DSGVTQTPKHLITATGQRVTLRCSPRSGDLSVYWYQQSLDQGLQFLIQYYNGEERAKGNILERFSAQQFPDLHSELNLSSLELGDSALYFCASSLDLGRAPGYTFGSGTRLTVV.